This passage covers 14 T cell receptor beta chains from one sample sequenced in a study of Graves' ophthalmopathy and Graves' hyperthyroidism. RNA transcripts were the source from which TCR beta CDR3 regions were amplified. Scientists carried out first-round RT-PCR using HTBI primers and then a second-round multiplex PCR. MiXCR, applied by TCRdb to the multiplex PCR reads, yields one record per CDR3 protein. The table shows over a million distinct CDR3 sequences, with 35% to 45% occurring only once. Input material: peripheral blood or thyroid tissue (not recorded which). The receptors originated from an adult man with Graves' hyperthyroidism.

This clonotype was seen repeatedly, ten times or more. Compared with germline, one end of the junction differs, possibly owing to a read error. V and J are TRBV5-1 and TRBJ2-7, with TRBD2 identical over 11 bases. The CDR3 has 13 amino acids. CDR1 is SGHRS, CDR2 YFSETQ, per germline. CDR3 in amino acids: CASSGTSGYEQYF. The CDR3 region has the DNA TGTGCCAGCAGCGGGACTAGCGGCTACGAGCAGTACTTC.

The chain is built from TRBV25-1 and TRBJ2-5; D might be TRBD2 (6 bases). The V gene lost 9 bases and the J gene lost 4 bases, with 27 bases spanning the gap. The CDR3 has 17 residues. CDR1 is MGHDK, CDR2 SYGVNS, per germline. CDR3 in DNA: TGTGCCAGTAGTACAGCTTCTCTAGCGAACCGTGTAGAGACCCAGTACTTC. This encodes CASSTASLANRVETQYF.

The rearrangement uses TRBV30 and TRBJ2-5; no clear D. V was cut by 1 base and J by 1 base, with 13 bases left in between. This CDR3 has 15 amino acids. Germline CDR1 and CDR2: GTSNPN and SVGIG (reference sequence). The CDR3 bases are TGTGCCTGGAGTGGGGTTCCGGGTTTCCAAGAGACCCAGTACTTC. It translates to CAWSGVPGFQETQYF.

The chain recombines TRBV7-2 with TRBJ2-3; tentative D call: TRBD1 (5 bases). The CDR3 has 16 residues. Per the germline V gene, CDR1 is SGHTA and CDR2 is FQGNSA. V lost 5 bases to trimming and J lost 7 bases, with 22 bases between them. DNA of the CDR3: TGTGCCAGCAGCGCATTACTGTGGGGCCTGACTCATACGCAGTATTTT. Its protein is CASSALLWGLTHTQYF.

On this clonotype: Since a much larger clone is just one base distant, this may be a read error. The rearrangement uses TRBV15 and TRBJ1-6, with 7 bases that match TRBD1. This CDR3 comprises 14 residues. CDR1 is LNHNV and CDR2 is YYDKDF in the germline V gene (reference sequence). CDR3 amino acids: CATSIRQGNSPPHF. CDR3 in DNA: TGTGCCACCAGCATTCGACAGGGTAATTCACCCCCCCACTTT.

This clonotype has ten or more counts. This chain links TRBV20-1 with TRBJ2-7; D may be TRBD1 (5 bases). Between the trimmed V and J ends, which lost 4 bases and 3 bases, there was a span of 16 bases. In germline, CDR1 is DFQATT, CDR2 SNEGSKA (reference sequence). CDR3 length: 14 residues. The DNA of the CDR3 is TGCAGTGCTATTTCCTCAAGGGGCAACTACGAGCAGTACTTC. Translated, it gives CSAISSRGNYEQYF.

CDR3 protein: CASSYRGGEVEKLFF. CDR3 coding DNA: TGTGCCAGCAGCTACCGAGGGGGGGAGGTTGAAAAACTGTTTTTT. The chain carries TRBV7-2 and TRBJ1-4; D is possibly TRBD1 (6 bases). The CDR3 spans 15 residues. Germline loops: CDR1 SGHTA, CDR2 FQGNSA. V was trimmed by 4 bases and J by 7 bases, leaving 16 bases between them. Drawing the rest from reference TRBV7-2 and TRBJ1-4, the complete variable domain is GAGVSQSPSNKVTEKGKDVELRCDPISGHTALYWYRQSLGQGLEFLIYFQGNSAPDKSGLPSDRFSAERTGGSVSTLTIQRTQQEDSAVYLCASSYRGGEVEKLFFGSGTQLSVL.

This clonotype was recorded a few times. The V and J genes are TRBV20-1 and TRBJ2-7; D might be TRBD2 (6 bases). Trimming left V 3 bases short and J 3 bases short, with 15 bases between. The germline gives CDR1 DFQATT, CDR2 SNEGSKA (reference sequence). The CDR3 consists of 14 residues. The CDR3 region is CSASVSGGLYEQYF. The DNA for the CDR3 is TGCAGTGCTAGTGTTAGCGGAGGCCTCTACGAGCAGTACTTC.

At least ten counts were recorded for this clonotype. The chain couples TRBV11-2 to TRBJ1-5; 8 bases are a match to TRBD1. Germline CDR1 is SGHAT and CDR2 is FQNNGV. V trimming: 1 base; J trimming: 4 bases; junction bases outside the gene matches: 3. There are 15 residues in the CDR3. DNA of the CDR3: TGTGCCAGCAGCTTAGGGACAGGGTGGAATCAGCCCCAGCATTTT. Its protein product is CASSLGTGWNQPQHF.

The chain recombines TRBV19 with TRBJ2-7, with D maybe TRBD2 (6 bases). CDR1 is LNHDA, CDR2 SQIVND, per germline (reference sequence). V shed 5 bases and J shed 4 bases, with 12 bases lying between them. The CDR3 contains 13 residues. The CDR3 nucleotides read TGTGCCAGTAGTCCCGTCGGGAGATACGAGCAGTACTTC. Translating it yields CASSPVGRYEQYF.

In this sample, this clonotype turned up many times. V usage is TRBV12-3 or TRBV12-4 and J usage is TRBJ2-5; D ambiguous. The CDR3 consists of 15 residues. V was pared by 3 bases and J by 6 bases, with 17 bases between. CDR3 bases: TGTGCCAGCAGTTTGCGTTCCCAGGCCGTGAAGACCCAGTACTTC. Translating gives CASSLRSQAVKTQYF.

This clonotype was picked up many times. The CDR3 is CSARVLRDPYEQYF. CDR3 sequence (DNA): TGCAGTGCTAGAGTTCTCCGGGACCCCTACGAGCAGTACTTC. This chain links TRBV20-1 with TRBJ2-7; D tentatively fits TRBD1 or TRBD2 (5 bases each). The CDR3 runs 14 residues. Germline CDR1 reads DFQATT; CDR2 reads SNEGSKA (reference sequence). Trimming cost V 1 base and J 2 bases, with 12 bases left between them.

This clonotype was seen only a few times. V is TRBV29-1 and J is TRBJ1-2; D may be TRBD1 (5 bases). Germline lookup yields CDR1 SQVTM and CDR2 ANQGSEA. The CDR3 has 11 residues. Trimming removed 8 bases at V and 4 bases at J, with 11 bases between. CDR3 bases: TGCAGCCAGATGGGACTCTATGGCTACACCTTC. The encoded protein is CSQMGLYGYTF. The whole variable domain, remainder taken from reference TRBV29-1 and TRBJ1-2, is SAVISQKPSRDICQRGTSLTIQCQVDSQVTMMFWYRQQPGQSLTLIATANQGSEATYESGFVIDKFPISRPNLTFSTLTVSNMSPEDSSIYLCSQMGLYGYTFGSGTRLTVV.

Turning to this clonotype: Sequence at one end of the junction differs from germline and may be a read error. The chain joins TRBV5-1 to TRBJ2-2; TRBD2 might be the D (7 bases). The V gene's germline CDR1 is SGHRS and CDR2 YFSETQ. The CDR3 is 19 amino acids. The CDR3 spells CASESGGKRVDRYTGELVF. CDR3 DNA sequence: TGCGCCAGCGAGTCGGGGGGCAAACGGGTTGACCGGTACACCGGGGAGCTGGTTTTT.